The 9 T cell receptor beta chains below come from one sample, sequenced in a study of patients and donors after allogeneic stem cell transplantation. TCRdb recomputed calls from the RT-PCR reads with MiXCR, one row per CDR3 protein. Counted here are tens of thousands of distinct CDR3 sequences, around 49% occurring once; the ten biggest clones make up more than 55%. The sample was blood, either unsorted or a sorted T cell fraction (not recorded which). The receptors were sampled from a human donor who was either an allogeneic HSCT recipient or a stem cell or donor lymphocyte infusion donor (not recorded which). It is not recorded whose cells these are; they may come from a transplant donor.

The rearrangement joins TRBV9 to TRBJ1-2, with D maybe TRBD1 (5 bases). The CDR3 totals 12 residues. Germline-derived CDR1 and CDR2 are SGDLS and YYNGEE. V was shortened by 0 bases and J by 8 bases, with 8 bases between the two germline ends. CDR3 bases: TGTGCCAGCAGCGTAGATCGACAGGGCTACACCTTC. This sequence encodes CASSVDRQGYTF.

The rearrangement joins TRBV28 to TRBJ1-1; D call uncertain. The CDR3 loop spans 15 amino acids. With 3 bases removed from V and 0 bases from J, the gap between germline ends came to 11 bases. Germline V CDR1 and CDR2: MDHEN, SYDVKM. In DNA form, the CDR3 reads TGTGCCAGCAGTTTTGGGAGAGAGATGAACACTGAAGCTTTCTTT. It is translated as CASSFGREMNTEAFF.

This chain uses TRBV24-1 with TRBJ1-2; tentatively, D is TRBD1 (5 bases). Germline CDR1 KGHDR, CDR2 SFDVKD. The V end lost 3 bases, the J end lost 6 bases, and 7 bases lay between the germline ends. The CDR3 contains 12 residues. The chain's CDR3 is CATSDMGDGYTF. The CDR3 nucleotides are TGTGCCACCAGTGATATGGGGGATGGCTACACCTTC.

The V and J genes are TRBV25-1 and TRBJ2-7; TRBD2 matches at 10 bases. This CDR3 region has 15 residues. J gave up 2 bases and V 4 bases, and 5 bases lay outside the gene matches. Per germline, CDR1 MGHDK and CDR2 SYGVNS. CDR3: CASSAQAGGPYEQYF. The DNA for the CDR3 is TGTGCCAGCAGTGCACAAGCGGGAGGGCCCTACGAGCAGTACTTC.

The chain links TRBV12-3 or TRBV12-4 to TRBJ2-1; 9 bases match TRBD2. J gave up 8 bases and V 7 bases, and 15 bases lay outside the gene matches. This CDR3 has 16 amino acids. CDR3: CASTPGTSQTTDEQFF. CDR3 sequence (DNA): TGTGCCAGCACCCCTGGGACTAGCCAAACAACGGATGAGCAGTTCTTC.

The rearrangement uses TRBV20-1 and TRBJ2-6; 9 bases align to TRBD1. Germline V CDR1 and CDR2: DFQATT, SNEGSKA (reference sequence). Unmatched junction bases numbered 7, after V lost 0 bases and J lost 1 base. The CDR3 runs 18 residues. The CDR3: CSARDGTGRLSGANVLTF. The CDR3 nucleotides read TGCAGTGCTAGAGATGGGACAGGGAGATTGTCTGGGGCCAACGTCCTGACTTTC.

J is TRBJ2-3 and V is TRBV7-2; TRBD2 agrees at 8 bases. The CDR3 is 16 residues long. Germline V gene lookup returns CDR1 SGHTA and CDR2 FQGNSA. J was trimmed by 5 bases and V by 1 base; bases with no gene match: 8. The CDR3 sequence is CASSLGGRLAGDTQYF. The CDR3 DNA is TGTGCCAGCAGCTTAGGGGGGAGGCTAGCGGGAGATACGCAGTATTTT.

The rearrangement links TRBV25-1 to TRBJ2-5; 9 nucleotides match TRBD2. The germline CDR1 and CDR2 sequences are MGHDK and SYGVNS. V was pared by 0 bases and J by 3 bases, with 20 bases of the junction left unmatched. CDR3 length equals 21 residues. DNA for the CDR3: TGTGCCAGCAGTGAATACCCATATCCTTCGGGCGGGAGGGTGGTAAAAGAGACCCAGTACTTC. Its protein is CASSEYPYPSGGRVVKETQYF. Variable domain in full (rest from reference TRBV25-1 and TRBJ2-5): EADIYQTPRYLVIGTGKKITLECSQTMGHDKMYWYQQDPGMELHLIHYSYGVNSTEKGDLSSESTVSRIRTEHFPLTLESARPSHTSQYLCASSEYPYPSGGRVVKETQYFGPGTRLLVL.

V usage is TRBV29-1 and J usage is TRBJ1-1, with D tentatively TRBD1 (6 bases). The CDR3 has 11 residues. The V gene's germline CDR1 is SQVTM and CDR2 ANQGSEA. Trimming removed 7 bases from V and 6 bases from J, with 12 bases in between. CDR3 nucleotide sequence: TGCAGCGGCAGGGGTCTCGCTGAAGCTTTCTTT. Protein product: CSGRGLAEAFF.